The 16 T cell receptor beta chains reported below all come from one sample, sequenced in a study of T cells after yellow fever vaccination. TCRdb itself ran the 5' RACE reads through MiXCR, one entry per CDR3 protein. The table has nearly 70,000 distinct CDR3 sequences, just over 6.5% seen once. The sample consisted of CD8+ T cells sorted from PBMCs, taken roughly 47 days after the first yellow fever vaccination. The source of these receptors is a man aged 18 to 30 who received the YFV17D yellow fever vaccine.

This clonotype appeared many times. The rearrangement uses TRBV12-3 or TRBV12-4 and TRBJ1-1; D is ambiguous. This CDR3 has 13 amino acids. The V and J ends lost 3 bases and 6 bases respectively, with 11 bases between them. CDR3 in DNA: TGTGCCAGCAGTTTTGTGGGATGGCCTGAAGCTTTCTTT. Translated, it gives CASSFVGWPEAFF.

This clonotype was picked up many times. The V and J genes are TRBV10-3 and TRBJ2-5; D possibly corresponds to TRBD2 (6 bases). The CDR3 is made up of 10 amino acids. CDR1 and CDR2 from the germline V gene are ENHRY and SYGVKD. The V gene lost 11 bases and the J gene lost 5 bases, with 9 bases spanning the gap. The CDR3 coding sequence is TGTGCCGCTGGGGGGGAGACCCAGTACTTC. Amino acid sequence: CAAGGETQYF.

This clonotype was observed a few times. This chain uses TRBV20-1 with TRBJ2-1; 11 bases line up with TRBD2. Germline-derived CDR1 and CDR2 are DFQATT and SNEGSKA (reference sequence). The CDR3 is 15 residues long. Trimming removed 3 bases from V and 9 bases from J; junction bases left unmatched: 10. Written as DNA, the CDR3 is TGCAGTGCTAGGATTAGCGGGGGGGCCGGTGCTGAGCAGTTCTTC. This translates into CSARISGGAGAEQFF.

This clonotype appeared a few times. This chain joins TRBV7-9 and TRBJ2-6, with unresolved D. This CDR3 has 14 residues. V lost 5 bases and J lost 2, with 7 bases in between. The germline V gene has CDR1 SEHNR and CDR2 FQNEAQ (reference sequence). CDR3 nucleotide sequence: TGTGCCAGCAGCCCCCGGACTGGGGCCAACGTCCTGACTTTC. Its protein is CASSPRTGANVLTF.

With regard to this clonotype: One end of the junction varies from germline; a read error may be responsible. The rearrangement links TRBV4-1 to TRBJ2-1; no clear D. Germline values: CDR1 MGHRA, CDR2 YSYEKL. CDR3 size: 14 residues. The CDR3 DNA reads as TGTGCCAGCAGCCCCGAGCGACGCTACAATGAGCAGTTCTTC. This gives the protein CASSPERRYNEQFF.

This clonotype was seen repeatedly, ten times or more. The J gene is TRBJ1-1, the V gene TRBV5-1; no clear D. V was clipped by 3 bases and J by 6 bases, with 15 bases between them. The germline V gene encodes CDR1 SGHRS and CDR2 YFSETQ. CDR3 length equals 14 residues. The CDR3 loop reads CASSSTGKRAEAFF. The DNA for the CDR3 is TGCGCCAGCAGCTCCACGGGGAAACGGGCTGAAGCTTTCTTT.

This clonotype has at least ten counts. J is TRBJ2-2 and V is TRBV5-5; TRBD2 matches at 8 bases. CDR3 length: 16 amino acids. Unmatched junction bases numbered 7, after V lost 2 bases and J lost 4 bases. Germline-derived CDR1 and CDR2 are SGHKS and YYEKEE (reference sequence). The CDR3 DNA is TGTGCCAGCAGCTTTCGACTAGCGAGGGCCACCGGGGAGCTGTTTTTT. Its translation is CASSFRLARATGELFF.

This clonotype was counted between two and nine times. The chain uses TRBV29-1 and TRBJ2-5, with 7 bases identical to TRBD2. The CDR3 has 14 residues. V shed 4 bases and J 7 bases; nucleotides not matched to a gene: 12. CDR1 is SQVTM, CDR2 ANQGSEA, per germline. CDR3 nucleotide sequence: TGCAGCGTTGTCCCGGGACTAAGGGAGGGGACCCAGTACTTC. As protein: CSVVPGLREGTQYF. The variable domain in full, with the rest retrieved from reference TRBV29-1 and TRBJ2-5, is SAVISQKPSRDICQRGTSLTIQCQVDSQVTMMFWYRQQPGQSLTLIATANQGSEATYESGFVIDKFPISRPNLTFSTLTVSNMSPEDSSIYLCSVVPGLREGTQYFGPGTRLLVL.

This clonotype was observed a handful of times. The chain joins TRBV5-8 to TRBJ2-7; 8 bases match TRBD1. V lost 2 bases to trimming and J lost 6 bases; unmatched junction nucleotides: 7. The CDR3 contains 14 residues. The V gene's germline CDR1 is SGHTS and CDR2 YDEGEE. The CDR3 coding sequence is TGTGCCAGCAGCTTCTGGCAGGGGGCGGGCGAGCAGTACTTC. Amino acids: CASSFWQGAGEQYF. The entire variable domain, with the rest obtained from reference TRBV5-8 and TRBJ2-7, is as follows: EAGVTQSPTHLIKTRGQQATLRCSPISGHTSVYWYQQALGLGLQFLLWYDEGEERNRGNFPPRFSGRQFPNYSSELNVNALELEDSALYLCASSFWQGAGEQYFGPGTRLTVT.

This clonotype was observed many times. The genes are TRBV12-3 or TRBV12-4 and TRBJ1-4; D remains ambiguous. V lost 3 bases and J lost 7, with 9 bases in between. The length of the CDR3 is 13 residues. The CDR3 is CASSFAGSEKLFF. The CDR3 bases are TGTGCCAGCAGTTTTGCGGGGAGTGAAAAACTGTTTTTT.

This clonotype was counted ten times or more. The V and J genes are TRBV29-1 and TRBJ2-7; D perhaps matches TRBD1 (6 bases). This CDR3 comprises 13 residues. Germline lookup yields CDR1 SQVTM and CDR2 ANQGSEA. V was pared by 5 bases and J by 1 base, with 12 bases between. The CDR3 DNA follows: TGCAGCGTTCGACAGGCGAATTCCTACGAGCAGTACTTC. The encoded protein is CSVRQANSYEQYF.

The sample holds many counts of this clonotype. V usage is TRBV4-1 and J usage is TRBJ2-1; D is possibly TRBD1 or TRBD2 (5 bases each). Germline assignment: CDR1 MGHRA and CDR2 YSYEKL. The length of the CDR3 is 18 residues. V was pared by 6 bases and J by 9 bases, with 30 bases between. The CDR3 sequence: CASSPYLVEWLWGSEQFF. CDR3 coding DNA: TGCGCCAGCAGTCCTTACCTAGTCGAATGGCTGTGGGGGAGTGAGCAGTTCTTC.

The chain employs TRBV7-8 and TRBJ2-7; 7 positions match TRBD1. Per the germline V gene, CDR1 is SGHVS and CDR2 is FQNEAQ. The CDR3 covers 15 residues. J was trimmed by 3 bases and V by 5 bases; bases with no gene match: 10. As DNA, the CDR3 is TGTGCCAGCAGCAAATCGACAGGGCACAACTACGAGCAGTACTTC. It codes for CASSKSTGHNYEQYF.

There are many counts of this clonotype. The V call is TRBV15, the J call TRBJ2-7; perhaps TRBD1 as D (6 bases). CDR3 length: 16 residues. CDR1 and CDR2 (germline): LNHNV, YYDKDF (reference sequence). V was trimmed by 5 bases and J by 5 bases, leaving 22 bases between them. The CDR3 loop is CATSPTPTGPLNEQYF. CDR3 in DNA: TGTGCCACCAGCCCCACTCCTACAGGGCCATTGAACGAGCAGTACTTC.

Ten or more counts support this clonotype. The CDR3 DNA sequence: TGTGCCAGCCCGACCAGGGAGAGAAAGGACGAGCAGTACGTC. Its translation is CASPTRERKDEQYV. This chain joins TRBV6-4 and TRBJ2-7, with D possibly called TRBD1 or TRBD2 (5 bases each). The ends were cut back, 8 bases at V and 5 bases at J, with 19 bases in the middle. The CDR3 contains 14 residues. CDR1 and CDR2 from the germline V gene are MRHNA and SNTAGT.

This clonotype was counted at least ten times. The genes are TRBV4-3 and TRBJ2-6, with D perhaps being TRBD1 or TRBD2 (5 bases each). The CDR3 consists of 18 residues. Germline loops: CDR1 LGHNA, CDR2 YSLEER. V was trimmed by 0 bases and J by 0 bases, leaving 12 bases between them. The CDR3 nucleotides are TGCGCCAGCAGCCAAGATCAGAAGGGACCCTCTGGGGCCAACGTCCTGACTTTC. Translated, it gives CASSQDQKGPSGANVLTF.